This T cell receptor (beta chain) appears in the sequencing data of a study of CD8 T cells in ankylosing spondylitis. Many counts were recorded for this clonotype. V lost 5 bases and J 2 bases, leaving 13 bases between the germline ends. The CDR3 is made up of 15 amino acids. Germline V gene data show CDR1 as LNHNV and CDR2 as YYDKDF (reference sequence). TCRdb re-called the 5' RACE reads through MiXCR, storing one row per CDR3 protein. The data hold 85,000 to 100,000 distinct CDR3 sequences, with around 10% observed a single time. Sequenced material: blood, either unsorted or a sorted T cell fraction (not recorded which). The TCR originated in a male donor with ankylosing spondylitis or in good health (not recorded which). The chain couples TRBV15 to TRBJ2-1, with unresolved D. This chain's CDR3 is CATSLDRTPYNEQFF. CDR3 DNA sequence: TGTGCCACCAGCCTAGATCGGACGCCCTACAATGAGCAGTTCTTC.